The rows below give T cell receptor beta chains drawn from one sample of a study of technical replicates of blood from a handful of donors. This table comes from immunoSEQ multiplex PCR, and its TCRdb copy is limited to in-frame clones, with some not included. Altogether about 76,000 clones are present, more than 85% being singletons, with the ten largest covering 0.25%. Sequencing was done on a sample of T cells isolated from PBMCs. The receptors derive from a human donor in good health. Both conserved end residues are part of each CDR3. A D gene is named only where the DNA matches it firmly.

j_call cdr3_length d_call v_call cdr3_nt cdr3_aa
TRBJ2-2 16 - TRBV9 TGTGCCAGCAGCCCCCACTCATTCGATCAACCCGGGGAGCTGTTTTTT CASSPHSFDQPGELFF
TRBJ2-1 18 TRBD2 TRBV10-1 TGCGCCAGCAGTGGCGGGACTAGCGGGAGCGCCCGTTACAATGAGCAGTTCTTC CASSGGTSGSARYNEQFF
TRBJ1-4 14 - TRBV5-4 TGTGCCAGCAGCGAACAGGGCCTGGGAGAAAAACTGTTTTTT CASSEQGLGEKLFF
TRBJ1-1 14 - TRBV30 TGTGCCTGGAGTGTACGGGTGGAGGACACTGAAGCTTTCTTT CAWSVRVEDTEAFF
TRBJ2-2 13 - TRBV2 TGTGCCAGCAGTGAATATTACACCGGGGAGCTGTTTTTT CASSEYYTGELFF
TRBJ1-1 11 - TRBV10-2 TGCGCCAGCCGAAGTGCGGAAGAAGCTTTCTTT CASRSAEEAFF
TRBJ2-1 14 - TRBV19 TGTGCCAGTGCTTCCGACAGCTCCTACAATGAGCAGTTCTTC CASASDSSYNEQFF
TRBJ1-3 16 TRBD1 TRBV4-1 TGCGCCAGCAGCCAAGAACAGGGGAGGAGAGGAAACACCATATATTTT CASSQEQGRRGNTIYF
TRBJ2-2 14 TRBD2 TRBV10-3 TGTGCCACCTCTGGGAGGGCGGACACCGGGGAGCTGTTTTTT CATSGRADTGELFF
TRBJ1-2 16 TRBD1 TRBV28 TGTGCCAGCAATCTAATGCTGAGGACAGGCTACTATGGCTACACCTTC CASNLMLRTGYYGYTF
TRBJ2-7 18 - TRBV4-1 TGCGCCAGCAGCCAAGGAGTTGTGGGACTGCATTCCGACTACGAGCAGTACTTC CASSQGVVGLHSDYEQYF
TRBJ1-3 14 - TRBV30 TGTGCCTGGAGGGGACTTAGCTCTGGAAACACCATATATTTT CAWRGLSSGNTIYF
TRBJ2-3 14 - TRBV5-1 TGCGCCAGCAGCTTGATTCCGGGCACAGATACGCAGTATTTT CASSLIPGTDTQYF
TRBJ1-6 15 - TRBV7-8 TGTGCCAGCAGCTTAGAAGGGGGCTATAATTCACCCCTCCACTTT CASSLEGGYNSPLHF
TRBJ1-2 12 - TRBV7-9 TGTGCCAGCAGCCTGGGAGGGTATGGCTACACCTTC CASSLGGYGYTF
TRBJ1-2 13 - TRBV5-4 TGTGCCAGCAGCTTCACAAAAGGAGATGGCTACACCTTC CASSFTKGDGYTF
TRBJ1-2 16 TRBD1 TRBV5-1 TGCGCCAGCAGTCCGAGCCCCCAGGGGGACCCTGGGGGCTACACCTTC CASSPSPQGDPGGYTF